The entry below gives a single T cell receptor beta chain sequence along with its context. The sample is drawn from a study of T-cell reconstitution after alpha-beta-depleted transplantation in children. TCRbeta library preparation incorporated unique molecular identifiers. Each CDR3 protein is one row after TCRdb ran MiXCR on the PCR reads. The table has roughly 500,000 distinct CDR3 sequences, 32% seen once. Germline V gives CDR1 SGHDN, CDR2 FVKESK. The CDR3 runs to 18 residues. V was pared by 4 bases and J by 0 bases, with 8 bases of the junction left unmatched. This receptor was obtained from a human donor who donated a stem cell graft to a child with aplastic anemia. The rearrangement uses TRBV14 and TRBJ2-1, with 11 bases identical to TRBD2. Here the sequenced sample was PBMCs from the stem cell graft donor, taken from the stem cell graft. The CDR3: CASSLGTSGGSSYNEQFF. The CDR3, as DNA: TGTGCCAGCAGCCTTGGCACTAGCGGGGGAAGCTCCTACAATGAGCAGTTCTTC.